The TCR beta chain described here comes from a study of naive and memory T cell subsets. Trimming cost V 6 bases and J 3 bases, with 14 bases left between them. The CDR3 consists of 15 residues. Overnight CMV lysate stimulation of fresh PBMCs defined donor CMV status by CD4+ IFNgamma. Both TRBC1 and TRBC2 were covered by a beta constant-region primer of two equimolar oligonucleotides. One entry per CDR3 protein, called by TCRdb with MiXCR from the UMI-ligation and nested PCR reads. The sample shows some 85,000 distinct CDR3 sequences, over 10% of them seen only once. There are many counts of this clonotype. The antigen is undetermined. Study-level points and caveats: From naive to CM, EM and EMRA, diversity decreased and Gini increased.

The rearrangement uses TRBV12-3 or TRBV12-4 and TRBJ2-2; perhaps TRBD2 as D (6 bases). Material for sequencing was central memory CD4+ T cells from blood. This clonotype was sampled from a human donor in good health. CDR3: CASSPTWRDTGELFF. CDR3 in DNA: TGTGCCAGCAGCCCGACCTGGAGGGACACCGGGGAGCTGTTTTTT.